A selection of T cell receptor beta chains follows, all from one sample in a study of blood T cell repertoires in COVID-19. TCRdb's copy holds only in-frame clones and misses some; the assay was immunoSEQ multiplex PCR. The data show under 250,000 clones, 75% to 85% seen once. The specimen was peripheral blood. These receptors were obtained from a human donor in a cohort sampled during active COVID-19. Each CDR3 is given with its conserved first and last residue. Fields, in order: V gene, J gene, CDR3 length, D gene, clone size, CDR3 protein, CDR3 DNA. A D gene is named only where the DNA matches it firmly. Only part of the rows carry a size: once, few, many, or a class if the clone is expanded.

>TRBV7-6|TRBJ2-5|15|-|-
CASSSRLTLGETQYF
TGTGCCAGCAGCTCCCGACTAACTCTCGGGGAGACCCAGTACTTC
>TRBV18|TRBJ1-5|13|-|-
CASSPGGNQPQHF
TGTGCCAGCTCGCCGGGTGGGAATCAGCCCCAGCATTTT
>TRBV6-5|TRBJ2-2|15|TRBD2|-
CASSLAGGLTGELFF
TGTGCCAGCAGTCTAGCGGGAGGACTCACCGGGGAGCTGTTTTTT
>TRBV5-1|TRBJ1-4|15|-|-
CASSLSQATNEKLFF
TGCGCCAGCAGCTTATCCCAGGCAACTAATGAAAAACTGTTTTTT
>TRBV19|TRBJ1-2|13|-|-
CASKDREDYGYTF
TGTGCCAGTAAAGATAGAGAGGACTATGGCTACACCTTC
>TRBV5-5|TRBJ2-7|14|TRBD1|-
CASSLYRGTYEQYF
TGTGCCAGCAGCTTGTACAGGGGAACCTACGAGCAGTACTTC
>TRBV27|TRBJ2-7|15|-|-
CASTPGHGVTYEQYF
TGTGCCAGCACACCCGGACACGGTGTGACCTACGAGCAGTACTTC
>TRBV28|TRBJ2-7|12|-|once
CASTRGGYEQYF
TGTGCCAGCACTCGAGGCGGCTACGAGCAGTACTTC
>TRBV19|TRBJ2-5|12|TRBD1|-
CASRDRGETQYF
TGTGCCAGTAGGGACAGGGGAGAGACCCAGTACTTC
>TRBV6-6|TRBJ1-2|13|-|-
CASSYDGRSGYTF
TGTGCCAGCAGTTACGACGGGAGGTCTGGCTACACCTTC
>TRBV27|TRBJ2-7|15|TRBD2|-
CASSPRLAGPYEQYF
TGTGCCAGCAGTCCCCGTCTAGCGGGACCCTACGAGCAGTACTTC
>TRBV27|TRBJ1-1|13|-|few
CASSTTGRGEAFF
TGTGCCAGCAGCACAACAGGGAGGGGTGAAGCTTTCTTT
>TRBV28|TRBJ2-6|18|-|-
CASRRLVYRSSGANVLTF
TGTGCCAGCAGGCGGCTAGTTTACCGGTCCTCTGGGGCCAACGTCCTGACTTTC
>TRBV15|TRBJ2-7|15|-|many
CATSRDFASSNEQYF
TGTGCCACCAGCAGAGATTTCGCCAGTTCAAACGAGCAGTACTTC
>TRBV3-1/TRBV3-2|TRBJ2-5|12|-|few
CATAGPPGTQYF
TGTGCCACCGCGGGGCCCCCGGGGACCCAGTACTTC
>TRBV11-2|TRBJ2-7|15|TRBD1|-
CASSLEVGTAHEQYF
TGTGCCAGCAGCTTAGAGGTCGGGACAGCACACGAGCAGTACTTC
>TRBV15|TRBJ1-1|14|-|-
CATSSRGTDTEAFF
TGTGCCACCAGCAGCAGGGGAACGGACACTGAAGCTTTCTTT
>TRBV19|TRBJ2-7|15|-|-
CASSIDPGGIYEQYF
TGTGCCAGTAGTATAGATCCTGGAGGGATCTACGAGCAGTACTTC
>TRBV28|TRBJ2-7|15|TRBD2|-
CASSLAGGRYYEQYF
TGTGCCAGCAGTTTAGCGGGAGGGCGTTATTACGAGCAGTACTTC
>TRBV6-4|TRBJ2-2|13|-|-
CASSDSATGELFF
TGTGCCAGCAGTGACTCGGCCACCGGGGAGCTGTTTTTT
>TRBV2|TRBJ2-6|13|-|once
CARRTAGANVLTF
TGTGCCAGAAGGACAGCTGGGGCCAACGTCCTGACTTTC
>TRBV19|TRBJ2-1|12|-|-
CATGAGYNEQFF
TGTGCCACTGGCGCAGGGTACAATGAGCAGTTCTTC
>TRBV2|TRBJ2-7|15|TRBD2|-
CASSVGSGSSYEQYF
TGTGCCAGCAGTGTAGGTAGCGGGAGCTCCTACGAGCAGTACTTC
>TRBV5-4|TRBJ2-2|15|-|-
CASSVGQSNTGELFF
TGTGCCAGCAGCGTAGGACAATCCAACACCGGGGAGCTGTTTTTT
>TRBV3-1/TRBV3-2|TRBJ2-5|18|TRBD2|few
CASSQPQGLAGVQETQYF
TGTGCCAGCAGCCAACCCCAGGGACTAGCGGGGGTCCAAGAGACCCAGTACTTC
>TRBV5-4|TRBJ2-1|16|TRBD1|-
CASSTSRDRAQNEQFF
TGTGCCAGCAGCACCAGCCGGGACAGGGCTCAAAATGAGCAGTTCTTC
>TRBV6-5|TRBJ1-5|15|TRBD1|-
CASRTDRFGDQPQHF
TGTGCCAGCAGAACGGACAGGTTTGGCGATCAGCCCCAGCATTTT
>TRBV6-1|TRBJ2-7|16|-|-
CASSEAFLEFRGEQYF
TGTGCCAGCAGTGAAGCTTTTCTCGAGTTCCGAGGGGAGCAGTACTTC
>TRBV7-2|TRBJ2-1|15|-|-
CASSLAGLVGNEQFF
TGTGCCAGCAGCTTAGCGGGGCTAGTTGGGAATGAGCAGTTCTTC
>TRBV2|TRBJ1-6|14|TRBD1|-
CASSETGDNSPLHF
TGTGCCAGCAGTGAAACAGGGGACAATTCACCCCTCCACTTT
>TRBV20-1|TRBJ1-4|11|-|-
CSASIDEKLFF
TGCAGTGCTAGCATTGATGAAAAACTGTTTTTT
>TRBV7-2|TRBJ2-7|16|TRBD2|-
CASSLAGTSSIYEQYF
TGTGCCAGCAGCTTAGCCGGGACTAGCAGTATCTACGAGCAGTACTTC
>TRBV19|TRBJ2-3|15|-|-
CASSPRQGIADTQYF
TGTGCCAGTAGTCCGCGCCAGGGGATCGCAGATACGCAGTATTTT
>TRBV28|TRBJ2-7|14|TRBD2|-
CASSLAGALSEQYF
TGTGCCAGCAGTTTAGCGGGAGCCTTATCCGAGCAGTACTTC
>TRBV4-1|TRBJ2-2|15|TRBD1|-
CASSQADRGPGELFF
TGCGCCAGCAGCCAGGCGGACAGGGGGCCCGGGGAGCTGTTTTTT
>TRBV7-7|TRBJ2-2|16|TRBD2|-
CASSLVSGVNTGELFF
TGTGCTAGCAGCTTAGTTAGCGGGGTGAACACCGGGGAGCTGTTTTTT
>TRBV12-3/TRBV12-4|TRBJ2-7|11|-|-
CASSVSSEQYF
TGTGCCAGCAGTGTGTCCTCGGAGCAGTACTTC
>TRBV7-2|TRBJ1-6|15|-|few
CASSVGTPYNSPLHF
TGTGCCAGCAGCGTAGGGACACCATATAATTCACCCCTCCACTTT
>TRBV3-1/TRBV3-2|TRBJ1-2|17|TRBD1|-
CASSPQPGQGVNYGYTF
TGTGCCAGCAGCCCTCAACCCGGACAGGGAGTCAACTATGGCTACACCTTC
>TRBV5-1|TRBJ2-5|14|-|-
CASSSGQYQETQYF
TGCGCCAGCAGCTCAGGACAGTACCAAGAGACCCAGTACTTC
>TRBV7-9|TRBJ2-7|14|TRBD1|-
CASTFGTGLYEQYF
TGTGCCAGTACGTTCGGGACAGGGCTTTACGAGCAGTACTTC
>TRBV19|TRBJ2-2|19|-|-
CASKATGWQPLGNTGELFF
TGTGCCAGTAAAGCTACCGGGTGGCAGCCCCTTGGAAACACCGGGGAGCTGTTTTTT
>TRBV28|TRBJ2-3|16|-|once
CASSSPRWEGTDTQYF
TGTGCCAGCAGTTCCCCCAGGTGGGAGGGCACAGATACGCAGTATTTT
>TRBV2|TRBJ2-2|16|-|-
CASSERSGARTGELFF
TGTGCCAGCAGTGAACGGTCAGGGGCGCGGACCGGGGAGCTGTTTTTT
>TRBV23-1|TRBJ2-7|16|-|-
CASSQKDIPHYYEQYF
TGCGCCAGCAGTCAAAAGGACATCCCCCACTACTACGAGCAGTACTTC
>TRBV5-6|TRBJ2-5|14|TRBD1|few
CASSGTGGPETQYF
TGTGCCAGCAGCGGAACAGGGGGACCGGAGACCCAGTACTTC
>TRBV14|TRBJ2-3|16|TRBD1|-
CASSQLTGEPQDTQYF
TGTGCCAGCAGCCAACTGACAGGGGAGCCTCAAGATACGCAGTATTTT
>TRBV28|TRBJ1-4|14|TRBD1|-
CASRRQGSNEKLFF
TGTGCCAGCAGACGACAGGGGTCTAATGAAAAACTGTTTTTT
>TRBV6-6|TRBJ2-3|16|TRBD2|-
CASSYSRLAGADTQYF
TGTGCCAGCAGTTACTCGCGACTAGCGGGAGCAGATACGCAGTATTTT
>TRBV7-9|TRBJ1-3|14|TRBD1|few
CASSLDRAGNTIYF
TGTGCCAGCAGCTTGGACAGGGCTGGAAACACCATATATTTT
>TRBV15|TRBJ2-1|16|TRBD2|few
CATSSYSGRATDEQFF
TGTGCCACCAGCAGTTATAGCGGGAGGGCCACGGATGAGCAGTTCTTC
>TRBV19|TRBJ2-7|13|TRBD1|-
CASTRGPSYEQYF
TGTGCCAGTACCAGGGGGCCCTCCTACGAGCAGTACTTC
>TRBV6-5|TRBJ2-5|14|-|once
CASSYSEASETQYF
TGTGCCAGCAGTTACTCGGAGGCGAGCGAGACCCAGTACTTC
>TRBV7-2|TRBJ1-2|13|-|-
CASANGGGYGYTF
TGTGCCAGCGCCAATGGGGGGGGCTATGGCTACACCTTC
>TRBV13|TRBJ2-1|13|TRBD2|once
CASSSGLAGVEFF
TGTGCCAGCAGCTCGGGACTAGCGGGAGTAGAGTTCTTC
>TRBV14|TRBJ1-1|14|-|few
CASSSQGGGTEAFF
TGTGCCAGCAGCAGTCAGGGAGGAGGCACTGAAGCTTTCTTT